This entry is about one TCR beta chain. Autoimmune disease history or systemic immunosuppression barred patients. The sample belongs to a study of OX40 agonist ivuxolimab in advanced cancers. Sequencing used immunoSEQ multiplex PCR; TCRdb keeps in-frame clones, though not all of them. Here the sample spans around 92,000 clones, approximately 80% being singletons. The CDR3 is 15 residues long. Germline CDR1 and CDR2: MNHNS and SASEGT. J gave up 0 bases and V 7 bases, and 8 bases lay outside the gene matches. V and J are TRBV6-1 and TRBJ1-1, with 7 bases identical to TRBD1. The sequencing used CD4+ or CD8+ T cells sorted from blood, collected in a trial of the OX40 agonist ivuxolimab. This TCR derives from an adult with an advanced solid tumor such as melanoma, head and neck, liver or kidney cancer. CDR3 in amino acids: CASKDGTAMNTEAFF. The CDR3 bases are TGTGCCAGCAAGGATGGGACAGCAATGAACACTGAAGCTTTCTTT.